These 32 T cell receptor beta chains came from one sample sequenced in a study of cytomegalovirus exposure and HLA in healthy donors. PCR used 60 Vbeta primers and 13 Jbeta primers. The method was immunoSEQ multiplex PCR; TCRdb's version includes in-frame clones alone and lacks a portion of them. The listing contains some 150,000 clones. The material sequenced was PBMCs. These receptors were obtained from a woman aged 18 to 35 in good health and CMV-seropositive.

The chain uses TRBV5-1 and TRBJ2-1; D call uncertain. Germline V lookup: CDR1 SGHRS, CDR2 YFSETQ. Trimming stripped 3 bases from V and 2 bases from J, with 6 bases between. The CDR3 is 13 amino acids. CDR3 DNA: TGCGCCAGCAGCTCACAGACCTACAATGAGCAGTTCTTC. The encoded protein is CASSSQTYNEQFF.

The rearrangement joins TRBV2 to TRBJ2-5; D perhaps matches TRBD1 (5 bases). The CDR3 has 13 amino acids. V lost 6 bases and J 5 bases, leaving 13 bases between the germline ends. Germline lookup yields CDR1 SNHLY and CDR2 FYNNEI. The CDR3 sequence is CASSAGLRETQYF. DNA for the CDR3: TGTGCCAGCAGCGCAGGGTTGAGGGAGACCCAGTACTTC.

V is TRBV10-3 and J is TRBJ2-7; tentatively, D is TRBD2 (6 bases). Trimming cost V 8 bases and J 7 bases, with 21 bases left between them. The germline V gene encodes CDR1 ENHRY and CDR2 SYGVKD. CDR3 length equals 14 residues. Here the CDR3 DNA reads TGTGCCATCGATAGGGGCGGGAAAGACTTAGAGCAGTACTTC. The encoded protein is CAIDRGGKDLEQYF.

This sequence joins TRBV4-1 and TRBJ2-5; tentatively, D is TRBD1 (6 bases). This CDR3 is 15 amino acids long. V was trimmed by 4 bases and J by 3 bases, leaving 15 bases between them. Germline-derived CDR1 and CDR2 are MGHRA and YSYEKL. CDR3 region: CASSPQTHREETQYF. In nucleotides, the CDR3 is TGCGCCAGCAGCCCTCAGACGCACAGGGAAGAGACCCAGTACTTC.

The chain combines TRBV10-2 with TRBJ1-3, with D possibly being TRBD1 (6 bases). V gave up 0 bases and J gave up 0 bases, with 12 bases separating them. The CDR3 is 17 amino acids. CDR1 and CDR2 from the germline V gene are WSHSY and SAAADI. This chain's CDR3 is CASSESPPGVSGNTIYF. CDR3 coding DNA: TGCGCCAGCAGTGAGTCGCCGCCAGGGGTCTCTGGAAACACCATATATTTT.

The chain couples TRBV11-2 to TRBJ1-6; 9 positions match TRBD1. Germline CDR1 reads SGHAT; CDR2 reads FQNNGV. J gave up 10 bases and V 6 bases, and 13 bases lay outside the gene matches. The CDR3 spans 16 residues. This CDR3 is CASRRTGAESPSPLHF. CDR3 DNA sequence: TGTGCCAGCAGACGGACAGGGGCCGAGTCCCCATCACCCCTCCACTTT. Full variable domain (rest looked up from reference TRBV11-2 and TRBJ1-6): EAGVAQSPRYKIIEKRQSVAFWCNPISGHATLYWYQQILGQGPKLLIQFQNNGVVDDSQLPKDRFSAERLKGVDSTLKIQPAKLEDSAVYLCASRRTGAESPSPLHFGNGTRLTVT.

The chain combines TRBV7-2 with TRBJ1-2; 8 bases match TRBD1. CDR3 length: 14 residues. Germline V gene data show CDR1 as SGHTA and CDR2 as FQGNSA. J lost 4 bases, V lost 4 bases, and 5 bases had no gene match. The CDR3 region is CASSSGGGGYGYTF. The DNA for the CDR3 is TGTGCCAGCAGCTCAGGGGGCGGGGGCTATGGCTACACCTTC.

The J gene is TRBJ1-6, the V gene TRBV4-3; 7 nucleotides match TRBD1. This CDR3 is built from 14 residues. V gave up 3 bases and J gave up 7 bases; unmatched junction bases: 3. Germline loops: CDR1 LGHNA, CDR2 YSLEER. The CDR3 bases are TGCGCCAGCAGCCAGGGACAGAGCAATTCACCCCTCCACTTT. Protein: CASSQGQSNSPLHF.

CDR3 coding DNA: TGCGCCAGCAGCTTGGAACCCGAAGGGGCTGTCACCGGGGAGCTGTTTTTT. Residues: CASSLEPEGAVTGELFF. The V and J genes are TRBV5-1 and TRBJ2-2; possibly TRBD1 for D (5 bases). This CDR3 contains 17 residues. Trimming pared 0 bases from V and 4 bases from J, leaving 16 bases between. Germline-derived CDR1 and CDR2 are SGHRS and YFSETQ.

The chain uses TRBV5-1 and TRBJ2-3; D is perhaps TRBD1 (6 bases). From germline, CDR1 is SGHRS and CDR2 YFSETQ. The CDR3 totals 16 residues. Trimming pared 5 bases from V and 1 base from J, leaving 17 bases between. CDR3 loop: CASRTYPDRGTDTQYF. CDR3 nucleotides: TGCGCCAGCAGAACTTACCCGGACAGAGGCACAGATACGCAGTATTTT. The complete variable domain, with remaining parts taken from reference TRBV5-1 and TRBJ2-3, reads KAGVTQTPRYLIKTRGQQVTLSCSPISGHRSVSWYQQTPGQGLQFLFEYFSETQRNKGNFPGRFSGRQFSNSRSEMNVSTLELGDSALYLCASRTYPDRGTDTQYFGPGTRLTVL.

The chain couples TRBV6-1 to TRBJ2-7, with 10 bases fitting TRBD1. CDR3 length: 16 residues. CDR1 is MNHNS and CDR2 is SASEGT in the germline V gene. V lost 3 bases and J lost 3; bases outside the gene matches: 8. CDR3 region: CASSETGGEGSYEQYF. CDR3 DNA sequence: TGTGCCAGCAGTGAGACAGGGGGCGAGGGAAGCTACGAGCAGTACTTC.

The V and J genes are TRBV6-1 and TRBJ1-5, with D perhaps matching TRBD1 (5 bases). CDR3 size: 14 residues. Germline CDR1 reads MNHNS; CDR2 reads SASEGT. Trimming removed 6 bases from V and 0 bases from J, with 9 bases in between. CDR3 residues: CASRGGDSNQPQHF. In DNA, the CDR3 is TGTGCCAGCAGGGGAGGGGATAGCAATCAGCCCCAGCATTTT.

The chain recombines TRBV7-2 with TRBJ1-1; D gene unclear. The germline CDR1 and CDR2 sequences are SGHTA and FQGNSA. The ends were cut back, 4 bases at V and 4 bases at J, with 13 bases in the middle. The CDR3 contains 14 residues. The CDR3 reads CASSSTGGSTEAFF. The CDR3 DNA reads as TGTGCCAGCAGCTCTACGGGTGGGTCCACTGAAGCTTTCTTT. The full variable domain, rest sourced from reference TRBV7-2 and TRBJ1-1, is GAGVSQSPSNKVTEKGKDVELRCDPISGHTALYWYRQSLGQGLEFLIYFQGNSAPDKSGLPSDRFSAERTGGSVSTLTIQRTQQEDSAVYLCASSSTGGSTEAFFGQGTRLTVV.

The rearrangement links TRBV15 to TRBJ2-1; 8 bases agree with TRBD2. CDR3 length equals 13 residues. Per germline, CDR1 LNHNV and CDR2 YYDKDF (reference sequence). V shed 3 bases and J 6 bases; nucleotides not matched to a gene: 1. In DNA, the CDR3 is TGTGCCACCAGCAGCGGGAGGGTCAATGAGCAGTTCTTC. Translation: CATSSGRVNEQFF.

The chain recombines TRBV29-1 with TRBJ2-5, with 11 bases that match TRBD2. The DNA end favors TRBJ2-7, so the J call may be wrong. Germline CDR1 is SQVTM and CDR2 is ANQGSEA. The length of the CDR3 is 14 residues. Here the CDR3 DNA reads TGCAGCGTACTACTAGCGGGGGCCTCCTACGAGCAGTACTTC. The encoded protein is CSVLLAGASYEQYF.

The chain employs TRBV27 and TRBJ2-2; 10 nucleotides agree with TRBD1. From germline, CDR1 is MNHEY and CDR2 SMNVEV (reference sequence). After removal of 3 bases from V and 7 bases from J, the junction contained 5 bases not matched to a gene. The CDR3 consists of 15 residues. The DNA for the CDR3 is TGTGCCAGCAGTTTTTTGACAGGGGGCGGCGGGGAGCTGTTTTTT. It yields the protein CASSFLTGGGGELFF.

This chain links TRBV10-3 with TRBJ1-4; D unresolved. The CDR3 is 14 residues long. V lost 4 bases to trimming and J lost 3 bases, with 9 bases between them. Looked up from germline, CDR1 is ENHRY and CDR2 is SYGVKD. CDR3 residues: CAISGEQPNEKLFF. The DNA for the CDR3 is TGTGCCATCAGTGGTGAACAGCCTAATGAAAAACTGTTTTTT.

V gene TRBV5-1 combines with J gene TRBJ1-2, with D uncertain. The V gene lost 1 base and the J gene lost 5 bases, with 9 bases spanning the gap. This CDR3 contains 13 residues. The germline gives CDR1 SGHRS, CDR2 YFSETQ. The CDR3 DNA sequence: TGCGCCAGCAGCTTGCGCGGAACTTATGGCTACACCTTC. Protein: CASSLRGTYGYTF.

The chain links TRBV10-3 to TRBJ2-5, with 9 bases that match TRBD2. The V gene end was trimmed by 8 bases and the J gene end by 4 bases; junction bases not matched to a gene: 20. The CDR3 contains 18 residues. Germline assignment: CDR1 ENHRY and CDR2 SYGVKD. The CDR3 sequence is CAISGPSGGLPPRETQYF. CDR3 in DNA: TGTGCCATCTCGGGCCCCAGCGGGGGGCTTCCCCCGCGAGAGACCCAGTACTTC.

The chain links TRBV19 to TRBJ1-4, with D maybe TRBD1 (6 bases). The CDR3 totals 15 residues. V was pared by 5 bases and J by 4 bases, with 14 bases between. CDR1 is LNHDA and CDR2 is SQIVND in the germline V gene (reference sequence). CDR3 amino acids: CASSDGQTYNEKLFF. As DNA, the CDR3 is TGTGCCAGTAGTGATGGACAGACCTATAATGAAAAACTGTTTTTT.

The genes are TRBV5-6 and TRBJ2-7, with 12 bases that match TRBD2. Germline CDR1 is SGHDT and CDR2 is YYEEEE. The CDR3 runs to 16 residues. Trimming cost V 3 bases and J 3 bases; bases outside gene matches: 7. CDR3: CASSYRTSGVLYEQYF. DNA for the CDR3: TGTGCCAGCAGCTACAGGACTAGCGGGGTTCTCTACGAGCAGTACTTC.

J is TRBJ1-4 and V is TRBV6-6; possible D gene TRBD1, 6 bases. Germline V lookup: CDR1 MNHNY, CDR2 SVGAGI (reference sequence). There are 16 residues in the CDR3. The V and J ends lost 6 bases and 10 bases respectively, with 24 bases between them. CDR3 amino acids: CASSTGRSGYNGKLFF. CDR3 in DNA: TGTGCCAGCAGCACAGGGCGGTCGGGCTATAACGGAAAACTGTTTTTT.

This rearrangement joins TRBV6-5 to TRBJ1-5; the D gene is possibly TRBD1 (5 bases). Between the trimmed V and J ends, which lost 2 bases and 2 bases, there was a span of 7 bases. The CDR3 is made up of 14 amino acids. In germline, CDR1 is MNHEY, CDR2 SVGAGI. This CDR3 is CASSYRGGNQPQHF. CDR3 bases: TGTGCCAGCAGTTACCGGGGGGGCAATCAGCCCCAGCATTTT.

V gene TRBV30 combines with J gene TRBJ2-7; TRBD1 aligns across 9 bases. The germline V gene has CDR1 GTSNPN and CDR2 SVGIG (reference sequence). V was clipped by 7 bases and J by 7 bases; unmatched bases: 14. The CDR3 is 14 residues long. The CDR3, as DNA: TGTGCCTACCAACAGGGGGCGATCCTAAAGGAGCAGTACTTC. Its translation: CAYQQGAILKEQYF.

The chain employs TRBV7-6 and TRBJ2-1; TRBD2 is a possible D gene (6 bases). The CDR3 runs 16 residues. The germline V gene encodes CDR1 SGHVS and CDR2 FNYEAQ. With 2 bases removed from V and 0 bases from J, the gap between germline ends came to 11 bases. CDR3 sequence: CASSLSYGGSYNEQFF. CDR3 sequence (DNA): TGTGCCAGCAGCTTAAGTTACGGGGGCTCCTACAATGAGCAGTTCTTC. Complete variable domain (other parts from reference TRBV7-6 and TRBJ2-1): GAGVSQSPRYKVTKRGQDVALRCDPISGHVSLYWYRQALGQGPEFLTYFNYEAQQDKSGLPNDRFSAERPEGSISTLTIQRTEQRDSAMYRCASSLSYGGSYNEQFFGPGTRLTVL.

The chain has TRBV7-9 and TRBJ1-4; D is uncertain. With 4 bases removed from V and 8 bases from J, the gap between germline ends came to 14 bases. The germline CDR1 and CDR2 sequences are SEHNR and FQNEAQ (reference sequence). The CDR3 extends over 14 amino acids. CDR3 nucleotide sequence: TGTGCCAGCAGCTCCGGGAATAGGAGAGAAAAACTGTTTTTT. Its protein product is CASSSGNRREKLFF. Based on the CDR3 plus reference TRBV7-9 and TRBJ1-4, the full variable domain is DTGVSQNPRHKITKRGQNVTFRCDPISEHNRLYWYRQTLGQGPEFLTYFQNEAQLEKSRLLSDRFSAERPKGSFSTLEIQRTEQGDSAMYLCASSSGNRREKLFFGSGTQLSVL.

CDR3 sequence (DNA): TGTGCCACCAGCAGACTAACGGACAATGAGCAGTTCTTC. Protein sequence: CATSRLTDNEQFF. The chain couples TRBV15 to TRBJ2-1; D is undetermined. CDR1 is LNHNV, CDR2 YYDKDF, per germline (reference sequence). CDR3 length: 13 amino acids. V was shortened by 2 bases and J by 5 bases, with 7 bases between the two germline ends.

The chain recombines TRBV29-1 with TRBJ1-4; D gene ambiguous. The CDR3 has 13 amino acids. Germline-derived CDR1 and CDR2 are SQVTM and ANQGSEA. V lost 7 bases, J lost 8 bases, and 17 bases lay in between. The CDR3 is CSGAQGWEEKLFF. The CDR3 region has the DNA TGCAGCGGAGCTCAAGGGTGGGAGGAAAAACTGTTTTTT.

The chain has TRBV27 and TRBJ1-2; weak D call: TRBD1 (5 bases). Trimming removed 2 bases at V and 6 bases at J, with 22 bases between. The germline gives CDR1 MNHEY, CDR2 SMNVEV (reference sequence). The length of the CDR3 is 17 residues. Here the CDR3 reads CASSLRAAGQAGDGYTF. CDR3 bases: TGTGCCAGCAGTTTACGCGCCGCGGGGCAAGCAGGAGATGGCTACACCTTC.

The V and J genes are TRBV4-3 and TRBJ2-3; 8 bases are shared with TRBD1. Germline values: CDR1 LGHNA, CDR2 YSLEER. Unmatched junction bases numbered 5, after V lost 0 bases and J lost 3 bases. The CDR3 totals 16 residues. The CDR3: CASSQDPGQGTDTQYF. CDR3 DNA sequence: TGCGCCAGCAGCCAAGATCCCGGACAGGGAACAGATACGCAGTATTTT.

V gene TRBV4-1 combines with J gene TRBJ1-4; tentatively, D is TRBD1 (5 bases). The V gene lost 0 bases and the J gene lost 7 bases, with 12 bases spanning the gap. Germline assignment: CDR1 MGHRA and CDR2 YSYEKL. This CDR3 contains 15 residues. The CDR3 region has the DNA TGCGCCAGCAGCCAAGATCGGTGGGGGGGTGAAAAACTGTTTTTT. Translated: CASSQDRWGGEKLFF.

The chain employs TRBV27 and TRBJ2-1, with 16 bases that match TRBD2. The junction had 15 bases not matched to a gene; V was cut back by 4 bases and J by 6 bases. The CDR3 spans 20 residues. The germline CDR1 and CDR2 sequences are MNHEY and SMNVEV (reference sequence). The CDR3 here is CASSSSPGTSGRVRSNEQFF. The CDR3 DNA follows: TGTGCCAGCAGTTCGTCTCCCGGGACTAGCGGGAGGGTTAGGAGCAATGAGCAGTTCTTC.